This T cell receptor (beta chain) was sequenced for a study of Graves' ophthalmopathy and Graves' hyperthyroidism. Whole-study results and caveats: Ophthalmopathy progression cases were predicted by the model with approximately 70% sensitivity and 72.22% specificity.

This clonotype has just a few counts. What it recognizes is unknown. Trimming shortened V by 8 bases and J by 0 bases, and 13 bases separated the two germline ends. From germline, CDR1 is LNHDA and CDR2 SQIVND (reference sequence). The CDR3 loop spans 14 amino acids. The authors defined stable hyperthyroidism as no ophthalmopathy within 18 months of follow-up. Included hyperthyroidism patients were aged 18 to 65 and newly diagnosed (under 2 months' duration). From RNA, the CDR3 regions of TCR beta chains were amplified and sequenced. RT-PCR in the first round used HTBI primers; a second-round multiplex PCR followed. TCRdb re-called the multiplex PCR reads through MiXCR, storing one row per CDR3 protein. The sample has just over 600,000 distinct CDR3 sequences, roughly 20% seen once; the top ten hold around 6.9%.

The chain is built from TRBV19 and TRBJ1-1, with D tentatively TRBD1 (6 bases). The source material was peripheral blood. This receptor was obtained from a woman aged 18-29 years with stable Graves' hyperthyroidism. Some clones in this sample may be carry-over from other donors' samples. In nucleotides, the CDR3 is TGTGCCAGTGGTCGGACAGCGATGAACACTGAAGCTTTCTTT. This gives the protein CASGRTAMNTEAFF.